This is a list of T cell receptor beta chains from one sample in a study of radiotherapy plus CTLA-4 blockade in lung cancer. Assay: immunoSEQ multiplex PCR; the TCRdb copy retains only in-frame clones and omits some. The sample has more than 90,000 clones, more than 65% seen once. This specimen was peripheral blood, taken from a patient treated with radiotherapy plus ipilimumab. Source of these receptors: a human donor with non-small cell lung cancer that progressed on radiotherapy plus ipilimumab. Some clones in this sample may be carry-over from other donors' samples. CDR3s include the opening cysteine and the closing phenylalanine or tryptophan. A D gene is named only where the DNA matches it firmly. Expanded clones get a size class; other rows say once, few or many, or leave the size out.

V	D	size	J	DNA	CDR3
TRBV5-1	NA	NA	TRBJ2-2	TGCGCCAGCAGTCGTCAGCTTCCCGGGAACACCGGGGAGCTGTTTTTT	CASSRQLPGNTGELFF
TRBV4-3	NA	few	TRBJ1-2	TGCGCCAGCAGCCAAGTGTTAGGGTTTGGCTACACCTTC	CASSQVLGFGYTF
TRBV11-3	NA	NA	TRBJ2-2	TGTGCCAGCAGCCGCCTTTTGGCCGGGGAGCTGTTTTTT	CASSRLLAGELFF
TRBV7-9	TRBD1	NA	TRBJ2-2	TGTGCCAGCAGCGTTACGACAGGGGGTTACACCGGGGAGCTGTTTTTT	CASSVTTGGYTGELFF
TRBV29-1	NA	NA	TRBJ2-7	TGCAGCGTTGAAACGGGGGGCCCTTCACGCGAGCAGTACTTC	CSVETGGPSREQYF
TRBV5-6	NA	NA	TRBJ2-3	TGTGCCAGCAGCTGGACGTCCACAGATACGCAGTATTTT	CASSWTSTDTQYF
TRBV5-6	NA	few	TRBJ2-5	TGTGCCAGCAGCTTGTTCGCCGCACAGAGGGAGACCCAGTACTTC	CASSLFAAQRETQYF
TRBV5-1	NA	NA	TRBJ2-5	TGCGCCAGCAGCTTGGGGATCTTGGGGCAGGAGACCCAGTACTTC	CASSLGILGQETQYF
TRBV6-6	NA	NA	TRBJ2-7	TGTGCCAGCAAGTACGGGACGGGCTCCTACGAGCAGTACTTC	CASKYGTGSYEQYF
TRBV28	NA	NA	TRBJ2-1	TGTGCCAGCAGTACTAACCAGAGGTACAATGAGCAGTTCTTC	CASSTNQRYNEQFF
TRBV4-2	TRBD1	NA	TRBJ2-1	TGTGCCAGCAGTCTAGGGACAGGGGGCTTGGGTGAGCAGTTCTTC	CASSLGTGGLGEQFF
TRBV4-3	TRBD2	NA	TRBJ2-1	TGCGCCAGCAGCCAAGATGGGCGGGGGGGAAGTCACAATGAGCAGTTCTTC	CASSQDGRGGSHNEQFF
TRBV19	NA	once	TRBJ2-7	TGTGCCAGTAGTATAGGAACAGACTACGAGCAGTACTTC	CASSIGTDYEQYF
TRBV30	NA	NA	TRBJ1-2	TGTGCCTGGAGTGTATCCGCTATCTATGGCTACACCTTC	CAWSVSAIYGYTF
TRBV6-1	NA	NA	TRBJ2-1	TGTGCCAGCAGTGGGGGACCCTACAATGAGCAGTTCTTC	CASSGGPYNEQFF
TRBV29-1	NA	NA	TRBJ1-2	TGCAGCGTGGGAGTCGGGGGGGACTATGGCTACACCTTC	CSVGVGGDYGYTF
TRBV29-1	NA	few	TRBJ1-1	TGCAGCGTTGATACGATGAACACTGAAGCTTTCTTT	CSVDTMNTEAFF
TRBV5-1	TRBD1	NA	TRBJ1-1	TGCGCCAGCAGCTTGGGAGGGGGACAGTCGGCTTTCTTT	CASSLGGGQSAFF
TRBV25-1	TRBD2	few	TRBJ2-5	TGTGCCAGCAGTGGGACTAGCGGGGGACCTCGCTACGGGACCCAGTACTTC	CASSGTSGGPRYGTQYF
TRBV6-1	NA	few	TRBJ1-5	TGTGCCAGCAGTCACGACAGTCTTAGCAATCAGCCCCAGCATTTT	CASSHDSLSNQPQHF
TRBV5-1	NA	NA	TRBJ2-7	TGCGCCAGCAGCTTTCAGGGAGGCTCCTACGAGCAGTACTTC	CASSFQGGSYEQYF
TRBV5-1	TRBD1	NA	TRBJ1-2	TGCGCCAGCAGCCCGGGACAGGGGATTAACTATGGCTACACCTTC	CASSPGQGINYGYTF
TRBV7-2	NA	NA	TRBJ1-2	TGTGCCAGCAGCCCGGACAGTAACTATGGCTACACCTTC	CASSPDSNYGYTF
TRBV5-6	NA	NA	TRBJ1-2	TGTGCCAGCAGCACCCTTGAGACTGACAGTTCCTATGGCTACACCTTC	CASSTLETDSSYGYTF
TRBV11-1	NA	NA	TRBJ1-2	TGTGCCAGCACCTCCGCAGGGTATGGCTACACCTTC	CASTSAGYGYTF
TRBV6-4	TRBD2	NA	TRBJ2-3	TGTGCCAGCAGTGTCCGGACTAGCGGGGGCACAGATACGCAGTATTTT	CASSVRTSGGTDTQYF
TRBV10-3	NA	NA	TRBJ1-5	TGTGCCATCAGTGAGCGACCGGACAATAATCAGCCCCAGCATTTT	CAISERPDNNQPQHF
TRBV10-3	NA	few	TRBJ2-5	TGTGCCATCAGTGAGTCGTACGGGGAAGAGACCCAGTACTTC	CAISESYGEETQYF
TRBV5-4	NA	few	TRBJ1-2	TGTGCCAGCAGCTTTGGGAGGGACGGTGGCTACACCTTC	CASSFGRDGGYTF
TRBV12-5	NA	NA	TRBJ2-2	TGTGCTAGTGCCAGGACCGTGAACACCGGGGAGCTGTTTTTT	CASARTVNTGELFF
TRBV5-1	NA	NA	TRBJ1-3	TGCGCCAGCAGCTTGGAACAGGCCTCCTCTGGAAACACCATATATTTT	CASSLEQASSGNTIYF
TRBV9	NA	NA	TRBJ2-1	TGTGCCAGCAGCGTAGGGGGGGCTTACAATGAGCAGTTCTTC	CASSVGGAYNEQFF
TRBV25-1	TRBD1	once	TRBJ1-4	TGTGCCAGCAGCCGAGGACAGGGCTTTAATGAAAAACTGTTTTTT	CASSRGQGFNEKLFF
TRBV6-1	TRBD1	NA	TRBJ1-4	TGTGCCAGCAGTGAGAGGGACAGGGGTTATGAAAAACTGTTTTTT	CASSERDRGYEKLFF
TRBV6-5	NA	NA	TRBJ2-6	TGTGCCAGCAGTGCAGGATCCTCTGGGGCCAACGTCCTGACTTTC	CASSAGSSGANVLTF